The entry below gives a single T cell receptor beta chain sequence along with its context. Assay: immunoSEQ multiplex PCR; the TCRdb copy retains only in-frame clones and omits some. The sample records roughly 2.4 million clones, 90% to 97% being singletons. This entry is derived from a study of shared clonotypes between healthy human individuals. The receptor was derived from a man between 18 and 29 years old in good health. Sequencing input: naive CD4+ T cells sorted from blood. Subset reported: CD45RA+ positively selected.

The CDR3 DNA follows: TGTGCCAGCAGCCAAACGGCGAACACCGGGGAGCTGTTTTTT. This translates into CASSQTANTGELFF. This chain uses TRBV14 with TRBJ2-2, with unresolved D. Germline values: CDR1 SGHDN, CDR2 FVKESK. Between the trimmed V and J ends, which lost 2 bases and 0 bases, there was a span of 4 bases. CDR3 length: 14 residues. The full variable domain, with the rest looked up from reference TRBV14 and TRBJ2-2, is EAGVTQFPSHSVIEKGQTVTLRCDPISGHDNLYWYRRVMGKEIKFLLHFVKESKQDESGMPNNRFLAERTGGTYSTLKVQPAELEDSGVYFCASSQTANTGELFFGEGSRLTVL.